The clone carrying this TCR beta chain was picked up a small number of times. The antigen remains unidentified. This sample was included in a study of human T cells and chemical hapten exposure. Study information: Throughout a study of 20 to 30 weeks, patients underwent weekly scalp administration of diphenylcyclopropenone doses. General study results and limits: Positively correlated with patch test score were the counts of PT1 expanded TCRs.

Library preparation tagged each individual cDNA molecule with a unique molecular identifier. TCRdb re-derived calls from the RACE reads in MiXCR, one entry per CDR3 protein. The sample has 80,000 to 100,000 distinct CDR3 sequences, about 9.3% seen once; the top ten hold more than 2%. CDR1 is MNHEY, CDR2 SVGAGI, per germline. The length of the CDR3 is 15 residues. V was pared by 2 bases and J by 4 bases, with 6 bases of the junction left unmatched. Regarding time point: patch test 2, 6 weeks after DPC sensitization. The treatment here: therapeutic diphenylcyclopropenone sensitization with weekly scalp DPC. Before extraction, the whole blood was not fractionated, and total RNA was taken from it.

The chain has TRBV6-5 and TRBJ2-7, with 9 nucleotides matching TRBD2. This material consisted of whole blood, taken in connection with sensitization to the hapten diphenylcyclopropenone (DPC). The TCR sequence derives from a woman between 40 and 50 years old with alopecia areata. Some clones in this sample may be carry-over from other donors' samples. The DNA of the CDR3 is TGTGCCAGCAGTTACGGCGCGGGAGGGCGTTACGAGCAGTACTTC. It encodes CASSYGAGGRYEQYF.